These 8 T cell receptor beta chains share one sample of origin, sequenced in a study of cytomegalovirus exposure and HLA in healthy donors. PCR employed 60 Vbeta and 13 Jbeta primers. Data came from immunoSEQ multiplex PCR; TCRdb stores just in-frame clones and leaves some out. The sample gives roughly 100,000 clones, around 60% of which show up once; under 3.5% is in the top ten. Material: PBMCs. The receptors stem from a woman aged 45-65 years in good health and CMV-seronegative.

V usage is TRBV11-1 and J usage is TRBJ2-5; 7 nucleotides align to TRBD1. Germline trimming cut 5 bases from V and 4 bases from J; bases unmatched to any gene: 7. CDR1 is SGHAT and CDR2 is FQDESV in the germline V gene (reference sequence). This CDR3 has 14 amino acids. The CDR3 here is CASSPKPGGETQYF. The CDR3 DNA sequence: TGTGCCAGCAGCCCCAAACCAGGGGGAGAGACCCAGTACTTC. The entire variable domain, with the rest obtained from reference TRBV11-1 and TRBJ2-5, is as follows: EAEVAQSPRYKITEKSQAVAFWCDPISGHATLYWYRQILGQGPELLVQFQDESVVDDSQLPKDRFSAERLKGVDSTLKIQPAELGDSAMYLCASSPKPGGETQYFGPGTRLLVL.

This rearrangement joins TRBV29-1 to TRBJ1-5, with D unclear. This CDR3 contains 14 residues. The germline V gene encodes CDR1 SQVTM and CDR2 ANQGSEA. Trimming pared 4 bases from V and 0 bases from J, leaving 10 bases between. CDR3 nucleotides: TGCAGCGTTGTGATCCAGGATAGCAATCAGCCCCAGCATTTT. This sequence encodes CSVVIQDSNQPQHF.

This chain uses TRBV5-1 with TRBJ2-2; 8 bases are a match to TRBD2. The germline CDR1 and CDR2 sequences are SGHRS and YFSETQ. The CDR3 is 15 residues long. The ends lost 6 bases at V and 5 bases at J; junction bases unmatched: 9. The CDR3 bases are TGCGCCAGCAATCTCGCGACTAGCGTGACCGGGGAGCTGTTTTTT. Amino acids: CASNLATSVTGELFF.

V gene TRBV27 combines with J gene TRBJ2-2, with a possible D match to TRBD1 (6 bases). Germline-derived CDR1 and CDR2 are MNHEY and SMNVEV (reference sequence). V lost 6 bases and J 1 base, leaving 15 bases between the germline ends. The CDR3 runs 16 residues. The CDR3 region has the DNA TGTGCCAGCAGACCCCGACAGGACGTGAACACCGGGGAGCTGTTTTTT. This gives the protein CASRPRQDVNTGELFF.

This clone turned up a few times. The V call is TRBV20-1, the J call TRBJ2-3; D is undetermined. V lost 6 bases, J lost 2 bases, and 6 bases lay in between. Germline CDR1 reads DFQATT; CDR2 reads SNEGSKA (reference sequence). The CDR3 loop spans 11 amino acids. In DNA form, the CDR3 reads TGCAGTGCCATGTTCACAGATACGCAGTATTTT. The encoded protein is CSAMFTDTQYF.

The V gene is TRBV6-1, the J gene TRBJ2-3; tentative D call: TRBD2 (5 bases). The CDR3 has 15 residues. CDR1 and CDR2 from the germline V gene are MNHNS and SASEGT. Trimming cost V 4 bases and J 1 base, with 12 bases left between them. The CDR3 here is CASSALARGTDTQYF. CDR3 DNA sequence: TGTGCCAGCAGTGCTCTAGCTAGGGGCACAGATACGCAGTATTTT.

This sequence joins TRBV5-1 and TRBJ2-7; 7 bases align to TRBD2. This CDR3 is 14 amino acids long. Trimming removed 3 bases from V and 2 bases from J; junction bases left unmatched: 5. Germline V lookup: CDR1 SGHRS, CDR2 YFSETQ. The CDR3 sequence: CASSSSGTTYEQYF. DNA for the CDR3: TGCGCCAGCAGCTCCTCGGGGACTACCTACGAGCAGTACTTC.

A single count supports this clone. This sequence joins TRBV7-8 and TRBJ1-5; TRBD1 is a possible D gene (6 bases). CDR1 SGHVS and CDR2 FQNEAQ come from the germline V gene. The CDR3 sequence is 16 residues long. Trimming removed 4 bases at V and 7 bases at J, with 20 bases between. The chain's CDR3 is CASSSYSGDWGQPQHF. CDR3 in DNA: TGTGCCAGCAGCTCTTACTCAGGGGATTGGGGACAGCCCCAGCATTTT.